This entry lists 4 T cell receptor beta chains sequenced from one sample in a study of shared clonotypes between healthy human individuals (dated by TCRdb to about 2020). The library relied on the immunoSEQ multiplex PCR assay. TCRdb holds this immuneACCESS table with in-frame rearrangements only. Some clones are missing; in checked studies, unresolved V genes explain under half, and the rest has no known cause. A total of about 1.1 million clones appear in this sample, about 80% of them only once. The ten largest clonotypes hold approximately 0.9% of the sample. Sequencing was performed on memory CD4+ T cells from PBMCs. The cell subset or site label here, explained by the study, means: CD45RA-negative fraction. The receptors were gathered from a young man in good health. Some clones in this sample may be carry-over from other donors' samples.

The J gene is TRBJ2-7, the V gene TRBV7-3; 8 nucleotides line up with TRBD2. V dropped 2 bases and J dropped 3; count of bases not matched to a gene: 9. CDR1 is SGHTA, CDR2 FQGTGA, per germline. The CDR3 is 16 amino acids. The CDR3, as DNA: TGTGCCAGCAGCTTAGCCCAGCGGGAGCCGGTCTACGAGCAGTACTTC. This translates into CASSLAQREPVYEQYF.

The chain couples TRBV7-2 to TRBJ1-5; TRBD1 is a possible D gene (5 bases). Germline values: CDR1 SGHTA, CDR2 FQGNSA. The V end was cut by 1 base, the J end by 4 bases, with 11 bases between. The CDR3 totals 15 residues. CDR3 amino acids: CASSLVGTQNQPQHF. In DNA, the CDR3 is TGTGCCAGCAGCTTAGTAGGGACCCAAAATCAGCCCCAGCATTTT.

This chain joins TRBV5-4 and TRBJ1-2; TRBD1 is a possible D gene (6 bases). The V end lost 4 bases, the J end lost 1 base, and 20 bases lay between the germline ends. The germline gives CDR1 SGHNT, CDR2 YYREEE (reference sequence). The CDR3 is 17 residues long. The CDR3 DNA sequence: TGTGCCAGCAGCCTCCCCGGCGGACAGAAATATAACTATGGCTACACCTTC. Translating gives CASSLPGGQKYNYGYTF.

This clone was seen only once. This chain links TRBV6-1 with TRBJ1-1; a weak D match, TRBD1 (5 bases). Germline CDR1 is MNHNS and CDR2 is SASEGT. The CDR3 totals 16 residues. V was shortened by 4 bases and J by 0 bases, with 15 bases between the two germline ends. CDR3 nucleotides: TGTGCCAGCAGTGTAGACAGCGGGAGGATGAACACTGAAGCTTTCTTT. Encoded protein: CASSVDSGRMNTEAFF.